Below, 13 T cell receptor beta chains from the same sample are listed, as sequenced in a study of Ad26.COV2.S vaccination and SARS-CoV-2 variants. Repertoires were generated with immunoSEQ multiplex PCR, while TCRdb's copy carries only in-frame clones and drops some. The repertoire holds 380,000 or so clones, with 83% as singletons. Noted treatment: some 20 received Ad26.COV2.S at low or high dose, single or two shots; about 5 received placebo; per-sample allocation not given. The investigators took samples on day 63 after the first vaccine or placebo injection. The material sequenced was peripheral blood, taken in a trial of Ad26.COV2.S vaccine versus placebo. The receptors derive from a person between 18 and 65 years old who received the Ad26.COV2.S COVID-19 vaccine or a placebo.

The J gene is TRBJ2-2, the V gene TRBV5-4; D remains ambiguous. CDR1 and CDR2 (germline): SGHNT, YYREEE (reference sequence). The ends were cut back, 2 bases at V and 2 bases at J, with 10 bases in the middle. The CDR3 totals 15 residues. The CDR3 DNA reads TGTGCCAGCAGCTTACCGGCTGCCAACACCGGGGAGCTGTTTTTT. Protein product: CASSLPAANTGELFF.

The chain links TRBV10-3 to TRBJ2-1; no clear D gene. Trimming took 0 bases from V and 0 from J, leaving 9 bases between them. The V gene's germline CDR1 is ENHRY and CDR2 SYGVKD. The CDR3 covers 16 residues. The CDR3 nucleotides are TGTGCCATCAGTGAGTCCGGGCAGAGCTCCTACAATGAGCAGTTCTTC. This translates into CAISESGQSSYNEQFF.

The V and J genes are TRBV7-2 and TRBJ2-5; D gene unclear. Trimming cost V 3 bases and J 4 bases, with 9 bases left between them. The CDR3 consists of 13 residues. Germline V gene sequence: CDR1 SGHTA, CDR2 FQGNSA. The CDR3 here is CASSLEPSETQYF. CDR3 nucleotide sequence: TGTGCCAGCAGCTTGGAACCCTCAGAGACCCAGTACTTC.

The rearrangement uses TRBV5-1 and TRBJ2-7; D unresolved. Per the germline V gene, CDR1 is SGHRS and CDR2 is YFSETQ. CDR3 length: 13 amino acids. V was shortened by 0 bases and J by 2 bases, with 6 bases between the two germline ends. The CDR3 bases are TGCGCCAGCAGCTTGGACTCTACCTACGAGCAGTACTTC. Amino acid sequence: CASSLDSTYEQYF.

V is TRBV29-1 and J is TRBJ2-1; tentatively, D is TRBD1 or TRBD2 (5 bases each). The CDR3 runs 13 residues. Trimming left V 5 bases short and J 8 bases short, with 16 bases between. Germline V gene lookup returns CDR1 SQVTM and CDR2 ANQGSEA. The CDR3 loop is CSVPTLLGDEQFF. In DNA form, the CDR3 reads TGCAGCGTTCCGACCCTACTAGGGGATGAGCAGTTCTTC.

CDR3 DNA sequence: TGTGCCAGCAGTCTTAATTCAGGGCCGGGAAACACCATATATTTT. Encoded protein: CASSLNSGPGNTIYF. The chain recombines TRBV6-5 with TRBJ1-3; possible D gene TRBD1, 5 bases. Germline V lookup: CDR1 MNHEY, CDR2 SVGAGI. The CDR3 has 15 residues. V dropped 5 bases and J dropped 4 bases, with 15 bases sitting between them.

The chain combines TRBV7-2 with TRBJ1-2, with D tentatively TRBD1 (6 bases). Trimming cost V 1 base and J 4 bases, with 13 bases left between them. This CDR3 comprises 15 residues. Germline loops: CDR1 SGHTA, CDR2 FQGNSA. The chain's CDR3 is CASSLGFQGRYGYTF. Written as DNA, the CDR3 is TGTGCCAGCAGCTTAGGATTCCAGGGGCGCTATGGCTACACCTTC.

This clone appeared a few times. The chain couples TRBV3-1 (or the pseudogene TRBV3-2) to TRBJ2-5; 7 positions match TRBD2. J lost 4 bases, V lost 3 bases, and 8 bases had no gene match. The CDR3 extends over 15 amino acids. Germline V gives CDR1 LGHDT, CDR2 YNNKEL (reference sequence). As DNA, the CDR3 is TGTGCCAGCAGCCACCGGGAGGTTTGGGGAGAGACCCAGTACTTC. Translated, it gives CASSHREVWGETQYF.

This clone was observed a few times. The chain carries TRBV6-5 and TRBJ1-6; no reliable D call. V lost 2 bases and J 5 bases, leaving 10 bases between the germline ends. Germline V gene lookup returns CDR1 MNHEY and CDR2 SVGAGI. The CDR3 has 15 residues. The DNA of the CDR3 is TGTGCCAGCAGTTACGACGGGCCAGATAATTCACCCCTCCACTTT. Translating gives CASSYDGPDNSPLHF.

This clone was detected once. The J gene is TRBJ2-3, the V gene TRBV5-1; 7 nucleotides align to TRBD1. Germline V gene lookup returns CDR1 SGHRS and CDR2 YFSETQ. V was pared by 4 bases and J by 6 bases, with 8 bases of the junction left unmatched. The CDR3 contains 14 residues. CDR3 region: CASSQDRLSDTQYF. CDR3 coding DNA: TGCGCCAGCAGCCAGGACAGGTTGTCCGATACGCAGTATTTT.

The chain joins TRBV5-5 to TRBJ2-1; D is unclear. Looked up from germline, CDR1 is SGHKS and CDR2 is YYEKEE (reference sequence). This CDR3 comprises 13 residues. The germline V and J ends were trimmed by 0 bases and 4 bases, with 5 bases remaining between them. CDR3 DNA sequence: TGTGCCAGCAGCTTGGGGCTATACAATGAGCAGTTCTTC. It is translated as CASSLGLYNEQFF.

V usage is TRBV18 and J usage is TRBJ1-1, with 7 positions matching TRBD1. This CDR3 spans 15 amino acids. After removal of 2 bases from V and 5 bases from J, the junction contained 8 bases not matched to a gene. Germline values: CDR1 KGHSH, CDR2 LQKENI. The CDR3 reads CASSPSDRWLTEAFF. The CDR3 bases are TGTGCCAGCTCACCATCGGACAGGTGGTTGACTGAAGCTTTCTTT.

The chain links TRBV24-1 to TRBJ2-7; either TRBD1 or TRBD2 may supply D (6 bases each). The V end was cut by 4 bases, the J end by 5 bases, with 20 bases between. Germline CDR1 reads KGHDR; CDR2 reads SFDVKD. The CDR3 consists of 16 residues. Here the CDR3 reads CATSDPLEGGGDEQYF. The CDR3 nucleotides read TGTGCCACCAGTGACCCTCTCGAGGGGGGCGGCGACGAGCAGTACTTC.